A single sample is the source of the 9 T cell receptor beta chains below, sequenced in a study of cytomegalovirus exposure and HLA in healthy donors. PCR employed 60 Vbeta and 13 Jbeta primers. Sequenced by immunoSEQ multiplex PCR; TCRdb stores in-frame clones only, minus some. This sample has roughly 160,000 clones, with roughly 84% found just once. Sequenced sample: PBMCs. The receptors originated from a boy aged 2-15 years in good health and CMV-seronegative.

V is TRBV27 and J is TRBJ2-3; 11 nucleotides match TRBD2. CDR3 length equals 17 residues. V gave up 3 bases and J gave up 4 bases; unmatched junction bases: 9. Germline-derived CDR1 and CDR2 are MNHEY and SMNVEV (reference sequence). The CDR3 DNA follows: TGTGCCAGCAGTTTTGCTGCAAGACTAGCGGGACCAGATACGCAGTATTTT. This encodes CASSFAARLAGPDTQYF.

The rearrangement links TRBV6-1 to TRBJ2-2; 7 bases map to TRBD1. V gave up 3 bases and J gave up 4 bases; unmatched junction bases: 2. The length of the CDR3 is 14 residues. CDR1 is MNHNS and CDR2 is SASEGT in the germline V gene. The CDR3 sequence: CASSDRGSTGELFF. The CDR3 nucleotides read TGTGCCAGCAGTGACAGGGGGAGCACCGGGGAGCTGTTTTTT.

The chain uses TRBV5-1 and TRBJ2-1, with a possible D match to TRBD2 (5 bases). This CDR3 spans 16 amino acids. Germline assignment: CDR1 SGHRS and CDR2 YFSETQ. Trimming took 1 base from V and 5 from J, leaving 16 bases between them. The CDR3 here is CASSLPSSSLDNEQFF. The CDR3 DNA reads TGCGCCAGCAGCTTGCCCTCTAGCAGTCTGGACAATGAGCAGTTCTTC.

The table lists this clone with a count of one. This sequence joins TRBV6-5 and TRBJ2-7, with TRBD2 matching over 8 bases. Germline CDR1 reads MNHEY; CDR2 reads SVGAGI. The junction had 8 bases not matched to a gene; V was cut back by 5 bases and J by 5 bases. The CDR3 loop spans 14 amino acids. Here the CDR3 DNA reads TGTGCCAGCAGTCTTAGCGGGAATAGCAACGAGCAGTACTTC. This codes for CASSLSGNSNEQYF.

The chain recombines TRBV4-1 with TRBJ2-3; D unclear. CDR1 is MGHRA and CDR2 is YSYEKL in the germline V gene. The CDR3 runs 16 residues. V dropped 4 bases and J dropped 0 bases, with 14 bases sitting between them. CDR3 in amino acids: CASSLYGDSSTDTQYF. CDR3 nucleotides: TGCGCCAGCAGCCTTTACGGTGACTCTAGCACAGATACGCAGTATTTT.

CDR3 protein: CASSLIAGEVDEQYF. As DNA, the CDR3 is TGTGCCAGCAGCCTAATAGCGGGAGAAGTGGACGAGCAGTACTTC. V gene TRBV7-3 combines with J gene TRBJ2-7; 9 nucleotides align to TRBD2. This CDR3 region has 15 residues. The trim removed 5 bases at V and 5 bases at J, leaving 10 bases unmatched. Germline assignment: CDR1 SGHTA and CDR2 FQGTGA.

The chain joins TRBV4-1 to TRBJ2-7; TRBD1 matches 9 bases. The CDR3 is 14 amino acids. Looked up from germline, CDR1 is MGHRA and CDR2 is YSYEKL. Germline trimming cut 4 bases from V and 2 bases from J; bases unmatched to any gene: 3. The CDR3 region is CASSLGTGPYEQYF. CDR3 DNA: TGCGCCAGCAGCCTCGGGACAGGGCCCTACGAGCAGTACTTC.

The chain joins TRBV7-9 to TRBJ1-4; tentatively, D is TRBD1 (5 bases). V was trimmed by 1 base and J by 3 bases, leaving 12 bases between them. The germline V gene has CDR1 SEHNR and CDR2 FQNEAQ (reference sequence). There are 16 residues in the CDR3. The CDR3 protein is CASSLGATASNEKLFF. CDR3 nucleotide sequence: TGTGCCAGCAGCTTAGGGGCGACAGCCTCTAATGAAAAACTGTTTTTT.

This clone was observed a handful of times. This chain joins TRBV10-3 and TRBJ2-7; D remains ambiguous. Germline V CDR1 and CDR2: ENHRY, SYGVKD. The CDR3 covers 12 residues. The ends were cut back, 7 bases at V and 5 bases at J, with 12 bases in the middle. The CDR3 here is CAIKGVKDEQYF. CDR3 nucleotides: TGTGCCATCAAAGGAGTAAAAGACGAGCAGTACTTC.